This TCR beta chain was profiled in a study of blood T cell repertoires in COVID-19. At the level of the study: Some COVID-19 samples were acute and others convalescent; all came from the United States, Italy and Spain. PBMCs, B-cell-depleted T cells, or T cells provided the cDNA or gDNA that made up the material.

In germline, CDR1 is KGHSH, CDR2 LQKENI. After removal of 3 bases from V and 2 bases from J, the junction contained 5 bases not matched to a gene. CDR3 length: 15 amino acids. Study processing details: Amplification of reference gene primers provided the estimated nucleated cell counts. Clones were sequenced by immunoSEQ multiplex PCR, and TCRdb holds only the in-frame ones, with some missing. Clonal size and the V and J genes are those of that table, whereas D and trimming came from the DNA. The sample has around 270,000 clones, 87% seen once. The sequence derives from a woman aged 50 to 60 with acute or convalescent COVID-19. The chain combines TRBV18 with TRBJ2-7; 9 bases align to TRBD1. Sequencing input: peripheral blood. CDR3 sequence: CASSPGQGLTYEQYF. The CDR3 coding sequence is TGTGCCAGCTCACCGGGACAGGGACTGACCTACGAGCAGTACTTC.